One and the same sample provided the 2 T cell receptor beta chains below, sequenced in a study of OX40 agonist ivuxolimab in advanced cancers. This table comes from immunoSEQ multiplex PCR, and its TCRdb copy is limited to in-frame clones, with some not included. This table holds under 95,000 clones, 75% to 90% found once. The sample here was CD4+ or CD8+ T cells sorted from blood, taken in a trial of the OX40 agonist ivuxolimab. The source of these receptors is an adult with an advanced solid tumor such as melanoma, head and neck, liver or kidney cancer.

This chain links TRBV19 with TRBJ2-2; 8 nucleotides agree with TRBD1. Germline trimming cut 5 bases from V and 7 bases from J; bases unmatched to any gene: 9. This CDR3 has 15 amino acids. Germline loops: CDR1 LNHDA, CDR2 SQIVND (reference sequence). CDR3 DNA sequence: TGTGCCAGTAGTGCCCCGGACAGGGTACACGGGGAGCTGTTTTTT. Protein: CASSAPDRVHGELFF.

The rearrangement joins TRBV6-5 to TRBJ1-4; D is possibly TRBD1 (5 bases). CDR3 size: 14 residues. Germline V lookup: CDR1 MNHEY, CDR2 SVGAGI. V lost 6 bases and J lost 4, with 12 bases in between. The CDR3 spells CASRRSQGNEKLFF. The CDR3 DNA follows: TGTGCCAGCAGGAGGAGCCAGGGTAATGAAAAACTGTTTTTT.